The 20 T cell receptor beta chains below were found in one sample sequenced in a study of T cell repertoires in cytomegalovirus infection. TCRdb fed the reads into MiXCR, producing one record per CDR3 protein. This sample has about half a million distinct CDR3 sequences, with more than 30% found just once. Their target antigens are unknown. The specimen was cultured PBMCs, collected from culture after CMV antigen stimulation. These receptors all stem from a human donor in good health (CMV status not recorded). Some clones in this sample may be carry-over from other donors' samples.

The chain couples TRBV6-1 to TRBJ2-7, with a possible D match to TRBD2 (5 bases). Germline lookup yields CDR1 MNHNS and CDR2 SASEGT. Trimming took off 11 bases at V and 4 bases at J, with 18 bases between the two ends. The CDR3 is 13 residues long. The CDR3 coding sequence is TGTGCCGCTGCCGCGCCGGGATTTTACGAGCAGTACGTC. As protein: CAAAAPGFYEQYV.

Points on this clonotype: A junction end diverges from the germline sequence, so it may reflect a read error. The gene calls are TRBV19 and TRBJ2-1; TRBD1 matches at 9 bases. Germline loops: CDR1 LNHDA, CDR2 SQIVND (reference sequence). This CDR3 has 15 amino acids. For the CDR3, the DNA is TGTGCCAGTAGTAACGTGGGACAGGGCTACAAGGAGCAGTTCTTC. Translated, it gives CASSNVGQGYKEQFF.

The V and J genes are TRBV7-8 and TRBJ2-7, with D hard to call. V lost 5 bases, J lost 3 bases, and 11 bases lay in between. The CDR3 runs 13 residues. CDR1 SGHVS and CDR2 FQNEAQ come from the germline V gene. DNA of the CDR3: TGTGCCAGCAGCCCTCGGGTCGACTACGAGCAGTACTTC. Translated: CASSPRVDYEQYF.

The gene calls are TRBV7-2 and TRBJ2-7; D unclear. The ends were cut back, 1 base at V and 8 bases at J, with 6 bases in the middle. Germline lookup yields CDR1 SGHTA and CDR2 FQGNSA. The CDR3 is 11 amino acids. The CDR3 here is CASSLGSKQYF. CDR3 bases: TGTGCCAGCAGCTTAGGGTCTAAGCAGTACTTC.

J is TRBJ2-4 and V is TRBV28, with D unresolved. V lost 1 base, J lost 8 bases, and 3 bases lay in between. The CDR3 loop spans 11 amino acids. Per the germline V gene, CDR1 is MDHEN and CDR2 is SYDVKM. In nucleotides, the CDR3 is TGTGCCAGCAGTTTATCAGACATTCAGTACTTC. This codes for CASSLSDIQYF.

This clonotype was detected a few times. The chain couples TRBV7-6 to TRBJ2-1; 8 bases agree with TRBD2. Germline assignment: CDR1 SGHVS and CDR2 FNYEAQ. V lost 1 base to trimming and J lost 0 bases; unmatched junction nucleotides: 17. This CDR3 spans 21 amino acids. The chain's CDR3 is CASSLVVGASGPSSSYNEQFF. CDR3 bases: TGTGCCAGCAGCTTAGTGGTGGGGGCTAGCGGGCCCTCGAGCTCCTACAATGAGCAGTTCTTC. Full variable domain (rest looked up from reference TRBV7-6 and TRBJ2-1): GAGVSQSPRYKVTKRGQDVALRCDPISGHVSLYWYRQALGQGPEFLTYFNYEAQQDKSGLPNDRFSAERPEGSISTLTIQRTEQRDSAMYRCASSLVVGASGPSSSYNEQFFGPGTRLTVL.

This chain connects TRBV28 to TRBJ1-2, with D maybe TRBD1 (5 bases). The length of the CDR3 is 13 residues. V shed 2 bases and J shed 8 bases, with 12 bases lying between them. Looked up from germline, CDR1 is MDHEN and CDR2 is SYDVKM. CDR3 residues: CASSLQGRVGYTF. In DNA, the CDR3 is TGTGCCAGCAGTTTACAGGGAAGAGTGGGCTACACCTTC.

This clonotype was observed a few times. The rearrangement uses TRBV5-1 and TRBJ2-5, with 7 positions matching TRBD1. V shed 6 bases and J 3 bases; nucleotides not matched to a gene: 8. Looked up from germline, CDR1 is SGHRS and CDR2 is YFSETQ. The CDR3 is made up of 14 amino acids. CDR3 in amino acids: CASTRGGGEETQYF. CDR3 nucleotide sequence: TGCGCCAGCACCAGAGGGGGCGGAGAAGAGACCCAGTACTTC. Together with reference TRBV5-1 and TRBJ2-5, the CDR3 gives the full variable domain: KAGVTQTPRYLIKTRGQQVTLSCSPISGHRSVSWYQQTPGQGLQFLFEYFSETQRNKGNFPGRFSGRQFSNSRSEMNVSTLELGDSALYLCASTRGGGEETQYFGPGTRLLVL.

This chain uses TRBV6-1 with TRBJ1-6; D is perhaps TRBD1 (6 bases). Germline CDR1 MNHNS, CDR2 SASEGT. Trimming pared 1 base from V and 11 bases from J, leaving 15 bases between. The CDR3 contains 15 residues. The CDR3: CASSEGGGGWTPLHF. The CDR3 coding sequence is TGTGCCAGCAGTGAAGGTGGGGGGGGCTGGACACCCCTCCACTTT.

This chain connects TRBV19 to TRBJ1-5; maybe TRBD1 (5 bases). The length of the CDR3 is 16 residues. Germline CDR1 is LNHDA and CDR2 is SQIVND (reference sequence). V dropped 6 bases and J dropped 2 bases, with 17 bases sitting between them. The CDR3 DNA is TGTGCCAGTAGCCGAAATCAGGGATCCGGCAATCAGCCCCAGCATTTT. Translated, it gives CASSRNQGSGNQPQHF. Variable domain in full (rest from reference TRBV19 and TRBJ1-5): DGGITQSPKYLFRKEGQNVTLSCEQNLNHDAMYWYRQDPGQGLRLIYYSQIVNDFQKGDIAEGYSVSREKKESFPLTVTSAQKNPTAFYLCASSRNQGSGNQPQHFGDGTRLSIL.

The V call is TRBV10-3, the J call TRBJ2-7; 9 bases line up with TRBD1. This CDR3 region has 14 residues. Germline CDR1 reads ENHRY; CDR2 reads SYGVKD. V was clipped by 6 bases and J by 6 bases; unmatched bases: 9. The CDR3 spells CAISAVGTGFEQYV. CDR3 coding DNA: TGTGCCATCAGCGCCGTGGGGACAGGGTTCGAGCAGTACGTC.

This clonotype was counted between two and nine times. The genes are TRBV7-9 and TRBJ2-1, with TRBD1 matching over 9 bases. CDR1 is SEHNR, CDR2 FQNEAQ, per germline (reference sequence). The V segment lost 5 bases and the J segment 7 bases; nucleotides outside the gene matches: 6. This CDR3 comprises 14 residues. In DNA, the CDR3 is TGTGCCAGCAGCACCCGGGACAGGGATAATGAGCAGTTCTTC. It specifies CASSTRDRDNEQFF.

The chain links TRBV6-2 or TRBV6-3 to TRBJ2-1; TRBD2 agrees at 8 bases. This CDR3 region has 15 residues. CDR1 and CDR2 from the germline V gene are MNHEY and SVGEGT. Trimming cost V 6 bases and J 5 bases; bases outside gene matches: 9. Written as DNA, the CDR3 is TGTGCCAGCAGCCGCGCAGCGGGAGCCGACAATGAGCAGTTCTTC. Translation: CASSRAAGADNEQFF.

The chain is built from TRBV7-9 and TRBJ2-1; TRBD2 agrees at 9 bases. The CDR3 is 17 amino acids. In germline, CDR1 is SEHNR, CDR2 FQNEAQ (reference sequence). V lost 1 base, J lost 8 bases, and 12 bases stayed unmatched. The CDR3 sequence: CASSLEGGGRAMDEQFF. As DNA, the CDR3 is TGTGCCAGCAGCTTAGAGGGCGGCGGGAGGGCCATGGATGAGCAGTTCTTC.

The V call is TRBV29-1, the J call TRBJ1-1; D gene uncertain. This CDR3 spans 13 amino acids. CDR1 SQVTM and CDR2 ANQGSEA come from the germline V gene. Trimming cost V 2 bases and J 1 base, with 8 bases left between them. The CDR3 DNA follows: TGCAGCGTTGAACGTGTGTCGAACACTGAAGCTTTCTTT. Translation: CSVERVSNTEAFF.

This chain uses TRBV7-2 with TRBJ1-2, with unresolved D. CDR3 length equals 14 residues. With 4 bases removed from V and 5 bases from J, the gap between germline ends came to 14 bases. The germline gives CDR1 SGHTA, CDR2 FQGNSA. The CDR3 spells CASSSSPGYYGYTF. For the CDR3, the DNA is TGTGCCAGCAGCTCCTCTCCCGGGTATTATGGCTACACCTTC.

In this sample, this clonotype turned up a few times. The V and J genes are TRBV7-2 and TRBJ1-2, with D perhaps TRBD1 (6 bases). This CDR3 spans 13 amino acids. Germline V gene data show CDR1 as SGHTA and CDR2 as FQGNSA. Deletions cut 5 bases from V and 14 bases from J, with 21 bases between. CDR3 sequence (DNA): TGTGCCAGCAGCCGCAGGGGCCCCACCCAGGGAACCTTC. It translates to CASSRRGPTQGTF.

This clonotype was picked up one time. This chain uses TRBV24-1 with TRBJ2-7, with D perhaps being TRBD1 or TRBD2 (5 bases each). V was shortened by 5 bases and J by 3 bases, with 16 bases between the two germline ends. From germline, CDR1 is KGHDR and CDR2 SFDVKD. There are 15 residues in the CDR3. The CDR3 bases are TGTGCCACCAGTGGCCCCCTCACTAGGGGCTACGAGCAGTACGTC. As protein: CATSGPLTRGYEQYV.

A few counts support this clonotype. V gene TRBV27 combines with J gene TRBJ1-5, with D maybe TRBD1 (6 bases). This CDR3 contains 13 residues. Trimming cost V 6 bases and J 6 bases, with 12 bases left between them. CDR1 is MNHEY and CDR2 is SMNVEV in the germline V gene (reference sequence). CDR3 region: CASRRRGSQPQHF. The CDR3, as DNA: TGTGCCAGCAGGAGAAGGGGGAGTCAGCCCCAGCATTTT.

The chain links TRBV27 to TRBJ2-7, with TRBD1 matching 7 bases. The germline gives CDR1 MNHEY, CDR2 SMNVEV (reference sequence). This CDR3 spans 14 amino acids. J gave up 0 bases and V 6 bases, and 5 bases lay outside the gene matches. The CDR3 DNA is TGTGCCAGCAGAATACAGGGGTTCTCCTACGAGCAGTACGTC. Protein sequence: CASRIQGFSYEQYV.